The 20 T cell receptor beta chains below were found in one sample sequenced in a study of blood T cell repertoires in COVID-19. The table came from immunoSEQ multiplex PCR; TCRdb's copy has only in-frame clones and leaves some out. The sample lists more than 200,000 clones, about 85% occurring once. Sequenced: peripheral blood. Source of these receptors: a man aged 40-49 years with acute or convalescent COVID-19.

The V and J genes are TRBV29-1 and TRBJ1-1, with D uncertain. This CDR3 has 12 residues. Germline CDR1 is SQVTM and CDR2 is ANQGSEA. V was trimmed by 6 bases and J by 0 bases, leaving 8 bases between them. The CDR3 region is CSVAGLNTEAFF. CDR3 nucleotides: TGCAGCGTGGCAGGCTTGAACACTGAAGCTTTCTTT.

The count of this clone is one. CDR3 amino acids: CASSQGGETQYF. Written as DNA, the CDR3 is TGCGCCAGCTCCCAGGGGGGAGAGACCCAGTACTTC. The chain combines TRBV10-2 with TRBJ2-5; possible D gene TRBD1, 7 bases. Germline V gene data show CDR1 as WSHSY and CDR2 as SAAADI. CDR3 length equals 12 residues. V dropped 8 bases and J dropped 4 bases, with 11 bases sitting between them.

The rearrangement joins TRBV19 to TRBJ1-5, with D possibly being TRBD1 (5 bases). Between the trimmed V and J ends, which lost 5 bases and 6 bases, there was a span of 11 bases. The CDR3 totals 13 residues. The germline V gene has CDR1 LNHDA and CDR2 SQIVND (reference sequence). CDR3: CASSQGLGQPQHF. CDR3 bases: TGTGCCAGTAGTCAGGGCTTGGGTCAGCCCCAGCATTTT.

The chain joins TRBV4-2 to TRBJ2-7, with TRBD2 matching over 11 bases. With V trimmed by 1 base and J by 0 bases, 8 bases remained unmatched. Per germline, CDR1 LGHNA and CDR2 YNFKEQ. The CDR3 is 18 residues long. CDR3 nucleotides: TGTGCCAGCAGCCAAGCTGGGACTAGCGGATTTTTCTCCTACGAGCAGTACTTC. This gives the protein CASSQAGTSGFFSYEQYF.

The chain recombines TRBV19 with TRBJ1-6; 10 bases line up with TRBD1. The germline V gene has CDR1 LNHDA and CDR2 SQIVND (reference sequence). The CDR3 extends over 18 amino acids. Trimming took 5 bases from V and 0 from J; bases not matched to a gene: 7. CDR3: CASSARTGGSSYNSPLHF. The CDR3 nucleotides are TGTGCCAGTAGTGCACGGACAGGGGGGAGCTCCTATAATTCACCCCTCCACTTT.

V and J are TRBV3-1 (or the pseudogene TRBV3-2) and TRBJ2-1, with 7 nucleotides matching TRBD1. CDR1 is LGHDT and CDR2 is YNNKEL in the germline V gene (reference sequence). V trimming: 4 bases; J trimming: 13 bases; junction bases outside the gene matches: 7. The CDR3 loop spans 12 amino acids. The CDR3 sequence: CASSRLGQAQFF. In nucleotides, the CDR3 is TGTGCCAGCAGCCGTTTAGGACAGGCACAGTTCTTC.

A note on this clone: One end of the junction varies from germline; a read error may be responsible. This chain joins TRBV7-7 and TRBJ2-3; TRBD2 agrees at 9 bases. The CDR3 is made up of 17 amino acids. The germline gives CDR1 SSHAT, CDR2 FNYEAQ (reference sequence). The CDR3 DNA follows: TGTGCTAGCAGCTTAATTGGCGGGAGGGCCCCGGAAGATACGCAGTATTTT. It specifies CASSLIGGRAPEDTQYF.

The rearrangement uses TRBV12-3 or TRBV12-4 and TRBJ2-1; D is unresolved. Trimming pared 1 base from V and 10 bases from J, leaving 11 bases between. This CDR3 is built from 13 residues. The CDR3 protein is CASSLGSPEEQFF. CDR3 sequence (DNA): TGTGCCAGCAGTTTAGGGAGCCCAGAAGAGCAGTTCTTC.

V usage is TRBV5-5 and J usage is TRBJ1-3; maybe TRBD1 (5 bases). V lost 0 bases and J lost 8, with 15 bases in between. There are 15 residues in the CDR3. Germline CDR1 reads SGHKS; CDR2 reads YYEKEE (reference sequence). CDR3 sequence: CASSLERVSGDTIYF. CDR3 DNA: TGTGCCAGCAGCTTGGAGAGGGTGTCGGGGGACACCATATATTTT.

V gene TRBV11-2 combines with J gene TRBJ1-1; D remains unclear. Trimming shortened V by 3 bases and J by 1 base, and 9 bases separated the two germline ends. The germline gives CDR1 SGHAT, CDR2 FQNNGV. The CDR3 totals 14 residues. The CDR3 loop reads CASSFSSGNTEAFF. The CDR3 DNA follows: TGTGCCAGCAGCTTCTCCTCGGGGAACACTGAAGCTTTCTTT.

The CDR3 region has the DNA TGTGCCAGCAGTTCCTCAGGGGGTGGCTACACCTTC. Its protein is CASSSSGGGYTF. V gene TRBV27 combines with J gene TRBJ1-2; 7 nucleotides align to TRBD1. Trimming took 4 bases from V and 7 from J; bases not matched to a gene: 3. The germline CDR1 and CDR2 sequences are MNHEY and SMNVEV (reference sequence). CDR3 length equals 12 residues.

V is TRBV19 and J is TRBJ1-5; 10 positions match TRBD1. V lost 0 bases and J lost 0; bases outside the gene matches: 5. CDR1 LNHDA and CDR2 SQIVND come from the germline V gene (reference sequence). The CDR3 spans 18 residues. This CDR3 reads CASSIERDRGYSNQPQHF. CDR3 coding DNA: TGTGCCAGTAGTATAGAACGGGACAGGGGTTATAGCAATCAGCCCCAGCATTTT.

The chain links TRBV18 to TRBJ1-5, with 8 bases that match TRBD1. The CDR3 has 15 residues. Trimming at V came to 0 bases and at J to 5 bases, leaving 3 bases not matched to a gene. CDR1 is KGHSH and CDR2 is LQKENI in the germline V gene. The CDR3 DNA reads as TGTGCCAGCTCACCACCCCAGGGGGCGGATCAGCCCCAGCATTTT. Translating it yields CASSPPQGADQPQHF.

The chain combines TRBV5-1 with TRBJ1-1; D unclear. Trimming removed 0 bases at V and 5 bases at J, with 14 bases between. The CDR3 is made up of 15 amino acids. Germline V lookup: CDR1 SGHRS, CDR2 YFSETQ. The CDR3: CASSLVVTSGTEAFF. CDR3 bases: TGCGCCAGCAGCTTGGTAGTCACGTCGGGGACTGAAGCTTTCTTT. The whole variable domain, filled in from reference TRBV5-1 and TRBJ1-1, reads KAGVTQTPRYLIKTRGQQVTLSCSPISGHRSVSWYQQTPGQGLQFLFEYFSETQRNKGNFPGRFSGRQFSNSRSEMNVSTLELGDSALYLCASSLVVTSGTEAFFGQGTRLTVV.

This chain uses TRBV15 with TRBJ2-7, with D possibly matching TRBD1 (6 bases). The V end was cut by 3 bases, the J end by 2 bases, with 8 bases between. Per the germline V gene, CDR1 is LNHNV and CDR2 is YYDKDF (reference sequence). This CDR3 is built from 13 residues. CDR3 residues: CATSRRDTYEQYF. The CDR3 DNA reads TGTGCCACCAGCAGGAGGGACACCTACGAGCAGTACTTC.

This chain joins TRBV18 and TRBJ1-5; possible D gene TRBD1, 5 bases. V was shortened by 4 bases and J by 6 bases, with 19 bases between the two germline ends. There are 16 residues in the CDR3. Germline CDR1 is KGHSH and CDR2 is LQKENI. CDR3 loop: CASSLPGLQGGQPQHF. The CDR3 DNA sequence: TGTGCCAGCTCACTACCGGGACTCCAAGGAGGTCAGCCCCAGCATTTT. Full variable domain (rest looked up from reference TRBV18 and TRBJ1-5): NAGVMQNPRHLVRRRGQEARLRCSPMKGHSHVYWYRQLPEEGLKFMVYLQKENIIDESGMPKERFSAEFPKEGPSILRIQQVVRGDSAAYFCASSLPGLQGGQPQHFGDGTRLSIL.

V gene TRBV7-2 combines with J gene TRBJ1-5; TRBD1 matches at 8 bases. J gave up 4 bases and V 4 bases, and 0 bases lay outside the gene matches. The CDR3 runs to 13 residues. Per the germline V gene, CDR1 is SGHTA and CDR2 is FQGNSA. DNA for the CDR3: TGTGCCAGCAGCTGGGACAGGAATCAGCCCCAGCATTTT. Translated: CASSWDRNQPQHF. Using reference TRBV7-2 and TRBJ1-5 for the parts outside the CDR3, the full variable domain is GAGVSQSPSNKVTEKGKDVELRCDPISGHTALYWYRQSLGQGLEFLIYFQGNSAPDKSGLPSDRFSAERTGGSVSTLTIQRTQQEDSAVYLCASSWDRNQPQHFGDGTRLSIL.

This clone was detected only once. The V gene is TRBV4-3, the J gene TRBJ1-5; D is undetermined. V lost 1 base to trimming and J lost 1 base, with 8 bases between them. In germline, CDR1 is LGHNA, CDR2 YSLEER. CDR3 size: 15 residues. CDR3 amino acids: CASSQGHMSNQPQHF. CDR3 DNA: TGCGCCAGCAGCCAAGGACATATGAGCAATCAGCCCCAGCATTTT.

This clone was recorded only once. This sequence joins TRBV27 and TRBJ2-2; TRBD2 is a possible D gene (6 bases). The V gene lost 5 bases and the J gene lost 1 base, with 11 bases spanning the gap. Per germline, CDR1 MNHEY and CDR2 SMNVEV (reference sequence). CDR3 length: 15 residues. The CDR3 bases are TGTGCCAGCAGTCATCCGGGACTGAACACCGGGGAGCTGTTTTTT. Residues: CASSHPGLNTGELFF.

The gene calls are TRBV28 and TRBJ2-7, with 13 positions matching TRBD2. The germline V gene encodes CDR1 MDHEN and CDR2 SYDVKM. The J segment lost 6 bases and the V segment lost 7 bases, leaving 12 bases of the junction unmatched. The CDR3 covers 16 residues. The CDR3 here is CASKTTSTSGGSEQYF. The CDR3 DNA is TGTGCCAGCAAAACGACTTCGACTAGCGGGGGGTCCGAGCAGTACTTC.